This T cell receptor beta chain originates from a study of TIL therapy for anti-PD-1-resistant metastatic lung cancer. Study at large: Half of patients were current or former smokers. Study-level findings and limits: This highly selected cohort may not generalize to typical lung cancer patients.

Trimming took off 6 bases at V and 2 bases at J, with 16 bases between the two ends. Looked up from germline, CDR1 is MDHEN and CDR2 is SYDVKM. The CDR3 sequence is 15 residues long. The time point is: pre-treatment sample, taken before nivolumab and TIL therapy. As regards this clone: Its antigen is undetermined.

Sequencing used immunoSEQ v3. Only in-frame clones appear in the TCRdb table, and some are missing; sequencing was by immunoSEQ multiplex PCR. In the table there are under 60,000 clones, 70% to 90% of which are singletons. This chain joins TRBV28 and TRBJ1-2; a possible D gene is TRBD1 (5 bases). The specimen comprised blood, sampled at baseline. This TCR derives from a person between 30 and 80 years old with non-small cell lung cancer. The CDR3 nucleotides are TGTGCCAGCAGCCACGGGGGAGAGGGGAACTATGGCTACACCTTC. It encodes CASSHGGEGNYGYTF.